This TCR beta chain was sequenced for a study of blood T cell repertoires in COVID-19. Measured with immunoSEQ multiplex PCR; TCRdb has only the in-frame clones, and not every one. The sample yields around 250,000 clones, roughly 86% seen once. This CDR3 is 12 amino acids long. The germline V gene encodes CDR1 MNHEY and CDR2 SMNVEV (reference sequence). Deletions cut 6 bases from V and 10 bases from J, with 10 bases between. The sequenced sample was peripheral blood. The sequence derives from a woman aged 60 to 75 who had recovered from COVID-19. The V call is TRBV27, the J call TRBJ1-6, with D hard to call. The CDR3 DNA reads TGTGCCAGCAGACCACAGTTCTCACCCCTCCACTTT. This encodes CASRPQFSPLHF.